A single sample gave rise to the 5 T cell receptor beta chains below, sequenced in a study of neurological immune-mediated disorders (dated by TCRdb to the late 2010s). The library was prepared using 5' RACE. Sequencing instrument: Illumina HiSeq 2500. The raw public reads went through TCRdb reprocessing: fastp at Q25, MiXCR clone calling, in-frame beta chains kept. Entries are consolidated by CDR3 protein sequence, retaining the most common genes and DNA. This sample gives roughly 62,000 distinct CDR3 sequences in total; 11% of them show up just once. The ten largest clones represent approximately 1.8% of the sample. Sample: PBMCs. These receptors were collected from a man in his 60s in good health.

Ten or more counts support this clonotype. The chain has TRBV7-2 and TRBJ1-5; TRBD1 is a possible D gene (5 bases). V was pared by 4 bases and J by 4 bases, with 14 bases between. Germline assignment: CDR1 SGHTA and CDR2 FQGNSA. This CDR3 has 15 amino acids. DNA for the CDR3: TGTGCCAGCAGCTCTTGGGGGGTGATTAATCAGCCCCAGCATTTT. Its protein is CASSSWGVINQPQHF.

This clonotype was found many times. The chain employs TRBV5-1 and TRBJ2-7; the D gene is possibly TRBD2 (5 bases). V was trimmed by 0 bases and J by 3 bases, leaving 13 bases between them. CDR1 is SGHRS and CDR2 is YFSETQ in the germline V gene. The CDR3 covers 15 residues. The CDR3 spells CASSLVSRADYEQYF. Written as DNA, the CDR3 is TGCGCCAGCAGCTTGGTATCGAGGGCTGACTACGAGCAGTACTTC.

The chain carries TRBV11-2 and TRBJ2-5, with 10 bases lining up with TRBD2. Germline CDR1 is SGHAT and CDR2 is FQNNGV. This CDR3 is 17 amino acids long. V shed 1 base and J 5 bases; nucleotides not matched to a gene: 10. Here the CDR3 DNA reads TGTGCCAGCAGCTTAGGAGTTCTAGCGGGAGTAGATGAGACCCAGTACTTC. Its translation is CASSLGVLAGVDETQYF.

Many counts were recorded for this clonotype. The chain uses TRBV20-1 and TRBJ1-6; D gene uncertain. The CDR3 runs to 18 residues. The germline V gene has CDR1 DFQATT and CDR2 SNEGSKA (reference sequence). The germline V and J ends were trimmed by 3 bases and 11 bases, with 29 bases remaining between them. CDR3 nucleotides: TGCAGTGCTAGGTCCCTGACCGCCGACACCACCGCTGCAACACCCCTCCACTTT. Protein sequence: CSARSLTADTTAATPLHF.

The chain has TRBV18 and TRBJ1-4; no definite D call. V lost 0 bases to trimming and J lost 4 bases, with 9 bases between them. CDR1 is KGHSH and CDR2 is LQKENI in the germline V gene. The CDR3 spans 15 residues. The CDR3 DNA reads TGTGCCAGCTCACCACCGACACCCTATAATGAAAAACTGTTTTTT. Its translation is CASSPPTPYNEKLFF.